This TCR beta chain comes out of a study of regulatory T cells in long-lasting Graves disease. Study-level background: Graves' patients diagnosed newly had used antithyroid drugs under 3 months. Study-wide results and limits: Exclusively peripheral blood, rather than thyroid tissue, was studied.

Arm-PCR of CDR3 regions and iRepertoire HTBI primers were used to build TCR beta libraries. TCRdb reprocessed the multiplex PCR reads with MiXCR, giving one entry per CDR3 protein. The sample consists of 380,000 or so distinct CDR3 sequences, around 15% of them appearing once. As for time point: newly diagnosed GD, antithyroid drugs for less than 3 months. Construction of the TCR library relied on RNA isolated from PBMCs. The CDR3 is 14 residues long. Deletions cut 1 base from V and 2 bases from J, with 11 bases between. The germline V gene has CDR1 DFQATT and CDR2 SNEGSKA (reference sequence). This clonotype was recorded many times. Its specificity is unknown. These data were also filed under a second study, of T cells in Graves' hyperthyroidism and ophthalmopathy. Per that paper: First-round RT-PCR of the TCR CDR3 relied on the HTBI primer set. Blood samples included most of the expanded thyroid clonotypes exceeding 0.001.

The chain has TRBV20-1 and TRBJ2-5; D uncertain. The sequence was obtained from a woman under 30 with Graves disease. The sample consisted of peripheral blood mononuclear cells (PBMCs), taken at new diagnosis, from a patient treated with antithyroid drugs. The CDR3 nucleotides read TGCAGTGCTAGAGTTGGTGCACAGCAAGAGACCCAGTACTTC. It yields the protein CSARVGAQQETQYF.